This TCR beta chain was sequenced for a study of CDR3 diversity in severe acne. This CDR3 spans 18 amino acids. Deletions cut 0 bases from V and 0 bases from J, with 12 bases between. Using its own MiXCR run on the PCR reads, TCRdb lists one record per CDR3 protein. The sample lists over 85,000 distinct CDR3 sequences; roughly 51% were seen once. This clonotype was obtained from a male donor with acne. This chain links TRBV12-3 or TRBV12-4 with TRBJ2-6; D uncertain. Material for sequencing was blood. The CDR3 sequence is CASSLAFQLSSGANVLTF. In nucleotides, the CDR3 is TGTGCCAGCAGTTTAGCTTTCCAGCTTAGCTCTGGGGCCAACGTCCTGACTTTC.